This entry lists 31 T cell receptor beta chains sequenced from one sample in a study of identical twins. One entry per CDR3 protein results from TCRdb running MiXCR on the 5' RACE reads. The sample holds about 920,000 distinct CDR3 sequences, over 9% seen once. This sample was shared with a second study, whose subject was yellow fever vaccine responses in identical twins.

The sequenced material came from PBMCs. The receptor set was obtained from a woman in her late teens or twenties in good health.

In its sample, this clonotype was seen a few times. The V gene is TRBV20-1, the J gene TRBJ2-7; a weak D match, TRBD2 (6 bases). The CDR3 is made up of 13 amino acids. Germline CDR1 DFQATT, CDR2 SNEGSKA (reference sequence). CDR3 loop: CSARAGGSYEQYV. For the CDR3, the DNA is TGCAGTGCCAGAGCCGGGGGATCCTACGAGCAGTACGTC.

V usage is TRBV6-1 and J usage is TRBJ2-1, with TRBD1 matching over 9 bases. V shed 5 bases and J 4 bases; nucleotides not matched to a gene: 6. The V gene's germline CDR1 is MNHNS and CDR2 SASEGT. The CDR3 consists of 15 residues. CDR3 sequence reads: CASSTAGTGYNEQFF. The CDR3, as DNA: TGTGCCAGCAGTACGGCCGGGACAGGGTACAATGAGCAGTTCTTC.

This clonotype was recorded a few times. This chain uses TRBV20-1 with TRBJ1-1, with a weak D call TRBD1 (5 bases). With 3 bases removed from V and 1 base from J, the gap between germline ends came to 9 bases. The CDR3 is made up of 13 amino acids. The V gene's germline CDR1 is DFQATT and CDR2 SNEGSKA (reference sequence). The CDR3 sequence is CSARTVTNTEAFF. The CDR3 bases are TGCAGTGCTAGGACAGTAACGAACACTGAAGCTTTCTTT.

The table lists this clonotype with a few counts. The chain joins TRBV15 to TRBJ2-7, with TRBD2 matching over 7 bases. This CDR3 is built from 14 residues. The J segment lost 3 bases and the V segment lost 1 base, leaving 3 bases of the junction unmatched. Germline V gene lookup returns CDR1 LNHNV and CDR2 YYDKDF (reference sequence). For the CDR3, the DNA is TGTGCCACCAGCAGAGTCGAGCGGGGCTACGAGCAGTACTTC. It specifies CATSRVERGYEQYF.

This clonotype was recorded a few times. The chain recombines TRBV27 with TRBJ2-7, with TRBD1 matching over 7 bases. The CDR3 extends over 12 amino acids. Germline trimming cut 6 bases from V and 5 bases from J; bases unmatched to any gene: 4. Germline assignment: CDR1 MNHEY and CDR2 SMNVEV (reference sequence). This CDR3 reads CASRTGFHEQYF. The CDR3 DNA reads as TGTGCCAGCAGGACAGGGTTCCACGAGCAGTACTTC.

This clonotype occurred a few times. The CDR3 protein is CSGLRWDGEQFF. CDR3 nucleotides: TGCAGCGGATTACGGTGGGATGGTGAGCAGTTCTTC. The chain couples TRBV29-1 to TRBJ2-1; D not resolved. Germline V CDR1 and CDR2: SQVTM, ANQGSEA. The CDR3 covers 12 residues. The V end lost 7 bases, the J end lost 9 bases, and 16 bases lay between the germline ends.

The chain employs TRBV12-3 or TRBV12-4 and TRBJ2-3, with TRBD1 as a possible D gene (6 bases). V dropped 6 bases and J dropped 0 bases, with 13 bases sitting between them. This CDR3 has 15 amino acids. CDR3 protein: CASRWDTSSTDTQYF. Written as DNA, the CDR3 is TGTGCCAGCAGATGGGACACCTCAAGCACAGATACGCAGTATTTT.

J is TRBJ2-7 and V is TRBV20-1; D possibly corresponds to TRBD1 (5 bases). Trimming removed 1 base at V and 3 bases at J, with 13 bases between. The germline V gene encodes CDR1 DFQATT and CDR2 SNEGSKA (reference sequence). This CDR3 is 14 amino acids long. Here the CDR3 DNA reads TGCAGTGCTAGAGTGGCGAAGGGGAACTACGAGCAGTACTTC. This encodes CSARVAKGNYEQYF.

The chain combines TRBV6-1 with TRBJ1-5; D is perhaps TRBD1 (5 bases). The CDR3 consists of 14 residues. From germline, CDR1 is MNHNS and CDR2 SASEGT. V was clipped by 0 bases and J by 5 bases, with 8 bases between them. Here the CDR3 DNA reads TGTGCCAGCAGTGAAGCAGGGGTCCATCAGCCCCAGCATTTT. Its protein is CASSEAGVHQPQHF.

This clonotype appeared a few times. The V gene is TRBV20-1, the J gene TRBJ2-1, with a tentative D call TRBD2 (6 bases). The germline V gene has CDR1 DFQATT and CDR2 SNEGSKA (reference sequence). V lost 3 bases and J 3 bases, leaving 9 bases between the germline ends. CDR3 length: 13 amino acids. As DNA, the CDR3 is TGCAGTGCTAGCCGACTAGACTACAATGAGCAGTTCTTC. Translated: CSASRLDYNEQFF.

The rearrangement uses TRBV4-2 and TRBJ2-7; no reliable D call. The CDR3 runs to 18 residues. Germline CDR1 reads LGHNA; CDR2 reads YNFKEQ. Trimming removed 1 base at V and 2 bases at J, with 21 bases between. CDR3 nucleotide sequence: TGTGCCAGCAGCCAAGGGGATAGTAGTCTGGCCGACACCTACGAGCAGTACTTC. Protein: CASSQGDSSLADTYEQYF.

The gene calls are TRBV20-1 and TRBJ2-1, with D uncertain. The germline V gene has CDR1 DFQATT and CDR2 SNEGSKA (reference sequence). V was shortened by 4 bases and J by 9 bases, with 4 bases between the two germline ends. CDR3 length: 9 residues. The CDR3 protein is CSANPEQFF. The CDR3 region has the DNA TGCAGTGCTAACCCTGAGCAGTTCTTC.

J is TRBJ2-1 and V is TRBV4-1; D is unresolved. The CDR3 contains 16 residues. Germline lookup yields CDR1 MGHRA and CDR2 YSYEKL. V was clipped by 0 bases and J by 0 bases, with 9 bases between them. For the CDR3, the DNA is TGCGCCAGCAGCCAAGAACAGTCCTTCTCCTACAATGAGCAGTTCTTC. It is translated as CASSQEQSFSYNEQFF.

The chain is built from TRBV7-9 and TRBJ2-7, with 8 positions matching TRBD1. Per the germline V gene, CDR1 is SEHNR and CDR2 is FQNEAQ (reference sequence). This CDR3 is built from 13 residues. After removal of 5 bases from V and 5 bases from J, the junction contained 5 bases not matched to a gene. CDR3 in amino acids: CASSPRGPDEQYF. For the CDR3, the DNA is TGTGCCAGCAGCCCCAGGGGGCCGGACGAGCAGTACTTC.

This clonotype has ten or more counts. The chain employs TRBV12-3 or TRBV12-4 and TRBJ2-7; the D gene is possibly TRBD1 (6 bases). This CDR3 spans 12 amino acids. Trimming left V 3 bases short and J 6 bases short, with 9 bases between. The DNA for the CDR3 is TGTGCCAGCAGTTTTGGCAGGGGCGAGCAGTACGTC. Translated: CASSFGRGEQYV.

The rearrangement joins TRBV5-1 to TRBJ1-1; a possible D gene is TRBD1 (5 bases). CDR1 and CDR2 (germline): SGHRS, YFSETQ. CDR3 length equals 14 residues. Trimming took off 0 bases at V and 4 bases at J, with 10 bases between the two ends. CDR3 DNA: TGCGCCAGCAGCTTGGGAGGGACGGTCACTGAAGCTTTCTTT. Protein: CASSLGGTVTEAFF.

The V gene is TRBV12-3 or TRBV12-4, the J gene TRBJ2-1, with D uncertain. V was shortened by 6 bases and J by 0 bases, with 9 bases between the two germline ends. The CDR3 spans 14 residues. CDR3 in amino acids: CASSVAVSYNEQFF. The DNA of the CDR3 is TGTGCCAGCAGCGTGGCGGTCTCCTACAATGAGCAGTTCTTC.

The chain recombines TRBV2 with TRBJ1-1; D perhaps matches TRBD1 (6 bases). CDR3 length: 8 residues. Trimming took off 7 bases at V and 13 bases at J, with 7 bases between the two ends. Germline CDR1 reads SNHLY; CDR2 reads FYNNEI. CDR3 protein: CASKGDFF. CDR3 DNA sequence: TGTGCCAGCAAGGGGGATTTCTTT.

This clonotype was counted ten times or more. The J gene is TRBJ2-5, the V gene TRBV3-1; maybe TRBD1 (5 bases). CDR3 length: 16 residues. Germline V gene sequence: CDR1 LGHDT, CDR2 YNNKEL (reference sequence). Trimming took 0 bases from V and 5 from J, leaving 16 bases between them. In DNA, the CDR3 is TGTGCCAGCAGCCAAGATGGGGCCCAAGCTGGGGAGACCCAGTACTTC. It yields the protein CASSQDGAQAGETQYF.

The DNA of the CDR3 is TGTGCCAGCAGCTTACCGGTCGGGACTAGTTCCTACAATGAGCAGTTCTTC. Amino acid sequence: CASSLPVGTSSYNEQFF. The rearrangement joins TRBV7-8 to TRBJ2-1; 8 nucleotides match TRBD2. The germline V gene encodes CDR1 SGHVS and CDR2 FQNEAQ. The V and J ends lost 2 bases and 1 base, in that order; junction bases with no gene match: 7. This CDR3 contains 17 residues.

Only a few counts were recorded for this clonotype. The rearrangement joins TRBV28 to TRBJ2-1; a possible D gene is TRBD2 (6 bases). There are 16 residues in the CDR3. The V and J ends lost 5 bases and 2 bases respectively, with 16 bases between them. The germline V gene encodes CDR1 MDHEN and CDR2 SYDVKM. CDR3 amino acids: CASSASLAVTYNEQFF. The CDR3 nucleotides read TGTGCCAGCAGTGCGTCCTTAGCGGTGACCTACAATGAGCAGTTCTTC.

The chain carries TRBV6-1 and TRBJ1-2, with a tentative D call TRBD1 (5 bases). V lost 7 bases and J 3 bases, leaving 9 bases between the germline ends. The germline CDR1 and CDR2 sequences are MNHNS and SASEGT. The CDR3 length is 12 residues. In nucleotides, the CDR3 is TGTGCCAGCACTTTGACAGACTATGGCTACACCTTC. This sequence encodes CASTLTDYGYTF.

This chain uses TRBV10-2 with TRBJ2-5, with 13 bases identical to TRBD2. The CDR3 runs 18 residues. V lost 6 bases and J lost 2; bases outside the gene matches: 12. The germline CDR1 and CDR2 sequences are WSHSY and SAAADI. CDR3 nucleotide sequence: TGCGCCAGCAGGCCCGGAAGACTAGCGGGGGGCGGACAAGAGACCCAGTACTTC. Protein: CASRPGRLAGGGQETQYF.

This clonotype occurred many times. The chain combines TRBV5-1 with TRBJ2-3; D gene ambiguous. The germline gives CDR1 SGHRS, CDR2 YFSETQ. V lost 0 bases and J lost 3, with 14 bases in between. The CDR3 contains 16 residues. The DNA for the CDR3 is TGCGCCAGCAGCTTGGACCGCCCCGCCCCAACAGATACGCAGTATTTT. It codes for CASSLDRPAPTDTQYF.

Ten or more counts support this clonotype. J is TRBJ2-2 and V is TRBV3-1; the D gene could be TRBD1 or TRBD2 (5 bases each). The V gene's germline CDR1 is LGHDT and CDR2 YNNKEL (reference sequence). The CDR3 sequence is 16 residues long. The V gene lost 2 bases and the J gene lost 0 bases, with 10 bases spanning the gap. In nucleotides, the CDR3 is TGTGCCAGCAGCCAAACCGGGACGGCGAACACCGGGGAGCTGTTTTTT. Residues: CASSQTGTANTGELFF.

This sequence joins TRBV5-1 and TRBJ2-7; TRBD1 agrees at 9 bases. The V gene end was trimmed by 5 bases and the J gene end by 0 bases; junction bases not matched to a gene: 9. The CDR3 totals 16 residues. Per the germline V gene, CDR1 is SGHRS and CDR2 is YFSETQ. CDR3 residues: CASSFGGTGNSYEQYF. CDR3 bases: TGCGCCAGCAGTTTTGGCGGGACAGGGAACTCCTACGAGCAGTACTTC.

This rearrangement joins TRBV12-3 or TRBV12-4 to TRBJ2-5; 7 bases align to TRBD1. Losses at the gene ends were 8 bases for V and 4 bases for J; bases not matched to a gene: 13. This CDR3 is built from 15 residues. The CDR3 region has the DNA TGTGCCAGCTCAGAGGGGGTAGGGGGCGGAGAGACCCAGTACTTC. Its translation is CASSEGVGGGETQYF.

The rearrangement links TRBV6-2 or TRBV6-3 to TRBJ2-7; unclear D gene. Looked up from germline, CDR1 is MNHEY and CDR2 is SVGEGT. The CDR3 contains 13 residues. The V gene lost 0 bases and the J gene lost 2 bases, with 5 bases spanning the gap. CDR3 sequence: CASSYSPTYEQYV. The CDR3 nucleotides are TGTGCCAGCAGTTACTCTCCAACCTACGAGCAGTACGTC.

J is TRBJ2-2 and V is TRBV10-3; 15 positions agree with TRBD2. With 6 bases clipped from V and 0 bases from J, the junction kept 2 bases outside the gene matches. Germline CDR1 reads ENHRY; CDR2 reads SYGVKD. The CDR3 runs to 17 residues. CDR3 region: CAIRGTSGGSNTGELFF. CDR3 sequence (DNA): TGTGCCATCAGGGGGACTAGCGGGGGGTCGAACACCGGGGAGCTGTTTTTT.

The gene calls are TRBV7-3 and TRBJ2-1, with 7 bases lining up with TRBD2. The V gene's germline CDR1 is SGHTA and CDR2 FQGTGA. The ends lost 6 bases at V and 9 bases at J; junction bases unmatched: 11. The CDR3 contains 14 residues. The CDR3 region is CASRSGLEGTEQFF. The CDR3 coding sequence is TGTGCCAGCAGGTCTGGACTAGAGGGGACTGAGCAGTTCTTC.

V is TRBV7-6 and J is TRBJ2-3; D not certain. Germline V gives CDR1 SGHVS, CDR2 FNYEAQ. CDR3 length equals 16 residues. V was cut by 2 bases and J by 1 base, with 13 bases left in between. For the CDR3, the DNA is TGTGCCAGCAGCTTAATGGGGTCGGTTGGCACAGATACGCAGTATTTT. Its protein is CASSLMGSVGTDTQYF.